The 6 T cell receptor beta chains below all came from one sample that was sequenced in a study of shared clonotypes between healthy human individuals. The assay was immunoSEQ multiplex PCR, and TCRdb's table has in-frame clones only and misses some. The table has over a million clones, about 84% seen once. Sequences were obtained from memory CD4+ T cells from PBMCs. Subset reported: CD45RA-negative fraction. These receptors were taken from a man aged 18 to 30 in good health. Some clones in this sample may be carry-over from other donors' samples.

In DNA, the CDR3 is TGTGCCAGCAGCGAACAAGTACCCGGTAGCACTGAAGCTTTCTTT. Translating it yields CASSEQVPGSTEAFF. This chain uses TRBV7-8 with TRBJ1-1; D remains unclear. Per germline, CDR1 SGHVS and CDR2 FQNEAQ. This CDR3 region has 15 residues. V shed 5 bases and J shed 4 bases, with 17 bases lying between them. Full variable domain (missing parts from reference TRBV7-8 and TRBJ1-1): GAGVSQSPRYKVAKRGQDVALRCDPISGHVSLFWYQQALGQGPEFLTYFQNEAQLDKSGLPSDRFFAERPEGSVSTLKIQRTQQEDSAVYLCASSEQVPGSTEAFFGQGTRLTVV.

The V gene is TRBV4-2, the J gene TRBJ2-1; TRBD2 aligns across 12 bases. Germline lookup yields CDR1 LGHNA and CDR2 YNFKEQ. J gave up 7 bases and V 0 bases, and 4 bases lay outside the gene matches. CDR3 length: 16 amino acids. In nucleotides, the CDR3 is TGTGCCAGCAGCCAAGATCCGCTAGCGGGAGGGAATGAGCAGTTCTTC. Translated: CASSQDPLAGGNEQFF.

This clone was found a few times. The chain couples TRBV4-2 to TRBJ1-1, with D hard to call. This CDR3 comprises 14 residues. Trimming pared 0 bases from V and 1 base from J, leaving 6 bases between. Germline loops: CDR1 LGHNA, CDR2 YNFKEQ. As DNA, the CDR3 is TGTGCCAGCAGCCAAGATATGGGGAACACTGAAGCTTTCTTT. Translating it yields CASSQDMGNTEAFF.

This clone has just a few counts. The same CDR3 is also encoded by other DNA sequences in this sample. The chain has TRBV19 and TRBJ2-2; D may be TRBD1 (5 bases). Germline V CDR1 and CDR2: LNHDA, SQIVND (reference sequence). V lost 3 bases, J lost 5 bases, and 10 bases lay in between. This CDR3 has 14 amino acids. This CDR3 reads CASSITGRTGELFF. The CDR3 nucleotides read TGTGCCAGTAGTATCACAGGCCGGACCGGGGAGCTGTTTTTT.

This clone was observed once. The chain recombines TRBV11-2 with TRBJ2-3; D not certain. Germline CDR1 is SGHAT and CDR2 is FQNNGV. V shed 3 bases and J shed 4 bases, with 17 bases lying between them. The CDR3 is 16 amino acids. The CDR3: CASSFQPHGLADTQYF. Written as DNA, the CDR3 is TGTGCCAGCAGCTTTCAGCCGCACGGGCTGGCAGATACGCAGTATTTT.

This chain links TRBV6-1 with TRBJ2-2; D unresolved. The CDR3 has 15 residues. Germline values: CDR1 MNHNS, CDR2 SASEGT. The germline V and J ends were trimmed by 2 bases and 0 bases, with 7 bases remaining between them. The CDR3 here is CASSESAANTGELFF. The CDR3 DNA sequence: TGTGCCAGCAGTGAATCAGCCGCGAACACCGGGGAGCTGTTTTTT.